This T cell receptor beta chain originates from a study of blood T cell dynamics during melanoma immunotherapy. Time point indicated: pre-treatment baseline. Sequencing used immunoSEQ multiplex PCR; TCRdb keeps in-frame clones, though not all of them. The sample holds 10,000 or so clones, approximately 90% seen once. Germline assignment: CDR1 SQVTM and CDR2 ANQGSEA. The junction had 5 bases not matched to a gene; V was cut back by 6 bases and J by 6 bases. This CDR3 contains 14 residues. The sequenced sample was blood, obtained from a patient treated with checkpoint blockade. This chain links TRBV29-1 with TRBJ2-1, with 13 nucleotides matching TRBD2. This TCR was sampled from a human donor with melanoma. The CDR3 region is CSVTGLAGSNEQFF. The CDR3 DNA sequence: TGCAGCGTCACGGGACTAGCGGGATCCAATGAGCAGTTCTTC.